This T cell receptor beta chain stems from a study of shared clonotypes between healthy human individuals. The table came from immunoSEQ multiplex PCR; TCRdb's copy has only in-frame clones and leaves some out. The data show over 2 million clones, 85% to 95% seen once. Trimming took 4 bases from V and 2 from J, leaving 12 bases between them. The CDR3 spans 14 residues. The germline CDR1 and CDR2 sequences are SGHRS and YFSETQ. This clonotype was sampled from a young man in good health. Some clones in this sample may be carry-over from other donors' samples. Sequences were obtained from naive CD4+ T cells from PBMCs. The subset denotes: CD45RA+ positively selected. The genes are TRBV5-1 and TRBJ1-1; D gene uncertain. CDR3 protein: CASSRSSENTEAFF. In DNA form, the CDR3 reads TGCGCCAGCAGCCGAAGTTCGGAAAACACTGAAGCTTTCTTT.